Shown below are 16 T cell receptor beta chains from a single sample sequenced in a study of blood T cell repertoires in COVID-19. Clones were read by immunoSEQ multiplex PCR, and TCRdb kept only the in-frame ones, dropping some. The sample has about 75,000 clones, roughly 88% seen once. The sequenced material came from peripheral blood. The receptor source for this set is a human donor in a cohort sampled during active COVID-19.

The chain links TRBV14 to TRBJ1-1, with 9 bases aligning to TRBD1. The CDR3 is made up of 16 amino acids. Germline V gives CDR1 SGHDN, CDR2 FVKESK. V was pared by 3 bases and J by 5 bases, with 10 bases of the junction left unmatched. The CDR3 loop is CASSHGGDGTGTEAFF. The CDR3 DNA is TGTGCCAGCAGCCACGGGGGAGACGGGACAGGGACTGAAGCTTTCTTT.

The chain combines TRBV11-2 with TRBJ2-7, with 12 positions matching TRBD1. This CDR3 is 19 amino acids long. Germline V gene sequence: CDR1 SGHAT, CDR2 FQNNGV. V lost 5 bases to trimming and J lost 5 bases; unmatched junction nucleotides: 19. CDR3 bases: TGTGCCAGCAGCCCCTATGGCCTGCCGGGACAGGGGGCTTGGGACGAGCAGTACTTC. This translates into CASSPYGLPGQGAWDEQYF.

The rearrangement joins TRBV24-1 to TRBJ2-3, with D hard to call. The germline V and J ends were trimmed by 5 bases and 2 bases, with 10 bases remaining between them. CDR1 is KGHDR and CDR2 is SFDVKD in the germline V gene. The CDR3 has 14 amino acids. For the CDR3, the DNA is TGTGCCACCAGTGGGAGTAGTCTCACAGATACGCAGTATTTT. This translates into CATSGSSLTDTQYF.

V and J are TRBV9 and TRBJ2-1; 8 bases match TRBD2. Germline V gene sequence: CDR1 SGDLS, CDR2 YYNGEE. Losses at the gene ends were 2 bases for V and 9 bases for J; bases not matched to a gene: 10. CDR3 length: 15 amino acids. As DNA, the CDR3 is TGTGCCAGCAGCGTCATTGGCGGGAGCGGGGGTGAGCAGTTCTTC. Translated, it gives CASSVIGGSGGEQFF.

The genes are TRBV7-6 and TRBJ2-7; 8 nucleotides agree with TRBD1. Trimming removed 4 bases from V and 7 bases from J; junction bases left unmatched: 6. Germline V lookup: CDR1 SGHVS, CDR2 FNYEAQ. The CDR3 has 13 amino acids. CDR3 loop: CASSSRDRLEQYF. Written as DNA, the CDR3 is TGTGCCAGCAGCTCCCGGGACAGGCTTGAGCAGTACTTC.

This chain uses TRBV3-1 (or the pseudogene TRBV3-2) with TRBJ1-6; 12 nucleotides line up with TRBD1. The CDR3 is 15 residues long. CDR1 is LGHDT, CDR2 YNNKEL, per germline (reference sequence). V gave up 3 bases and J gave up 10 bases; unmatched junction bases: 4. DNA of the CDR3: TGTGCCAGCAGCCATACCGGGACAGGGGGCTCACCCCTCCACTTT. Protein sequence: CASSHTGTGGSPLHF.

The V gene is TRBV7-9, the J gene TRBJ2-7; 7 nucleotides agree with TRBD2. Germline assignment: CDR1 SEHNR and CDR2 FQNEAQ (reference sequence). The CDR3 totals 13 residues. Trimming cost V 2 bases and J 2 bases; bases outside gene matches: 0. Written as DNA, the CDR3 is TGTGCCAGCAGCTTAAGCGGGGCCTACGAGCAGTACTTC. It codes for CASSLSGAYEQYF.

CDR3: CASSYSSFRASGGPGEQYF. The CDR3 region has the DNA TGTGCCAGCAGTTACTCGAGCTTTCGGGCCAGCGGGGGCCCAGGGGAGCAGTACTTC. The chain uses TRBV6-2 or TRBV6-3 and TRBJ2-7; TRBD2 matches 8 bases. CDR3 length equals 19 residues. CDR1 and CDR2 (germline): MNHEY, SVGEGT. With V trimmed by 0 bases and J by 7 bases, 20 bases remained unmatched.

The rearrangement joins TRBV3-1 (or the pseudogene TRBV3-2) to TRBJ2-3, with 9 bases matching TRBD2. Per germline, CDR1 LGHDT and CDR2 YNNKEL (reference sequence). This CDR3 spans 15 amino acids. The V segment lost 6 bases and the J segment 1 base; nucleotides outside the gene matches: 5. The CDR3: CASRQAGGRTDTQYF. The CDR3 nucleotides are TGTGCCAGCAGGCAGGCGGGGGGGCGCACAGATACGCAGTATTTT.

This clone was recorded once. The chain is built from TRBV18 and TRBJ2-1; D is undetermined. There are 11 residues in the CDR3. Germline CDR1 reads KGHSH; CDR2 reads LQKENI. V was pared by 3 bases and J by 5 bases, with 2 bases between. CDR3 bases: TGTGCCAGCTCACCCAACAATGAGCAGTTCTTC. Residues: CASSPNNEQFF.

This clone was seen once. The chain links TRBV9 to TRBJ2-3; 10 bases fit TRBD2. CDR1 and CDR2 (germline): SGDLS, YYNGEE. The CDR3 runs 15 residues. V lost 5 bases, J lost 2 bases, and 5 bases stayed unmatched. The CDR3 loop is CASRRAGGSTDTQYF. The CDR3 nucleotides are TGTGCCAGCAGACGAGCGGGAGGGTCCACAGATACGCAGTATTTT. The full variable domain, with the rest looked up from reference TRBV9 and TRBJ2-3, is DSGVTQTPKHLITATGQRVTLRCSPRSGDLSVYWYQQSLDQGLQFLIQYYNGEERAKGNILERFSAQQFPDLHSELNLSSLELGDSALYFCASRRAGGSTDTQYFGPGTRLTVL.

On this clone itself: Other DNA sequences in this specimen translate into the identical CDR3. The chain employs TRBV5-1 and TRBJ2-3; D unresolved. The CDR3 runs 12 residues. Germline V CDR1 and CDR2: SGHRS, YFSETQ. V lost 0 bases to trimming and J lost 6 bases, with 5 bases between them. The chain's CDR3 is CASSLASDTQYF. The CDR3 DNA sequence: TGCGCCAGCAGCTTGGCTTCGGATACGCAGTATTTT.

There are a few counts of this clone. The J gene is TRBJ1-6, the V gene TRBV19; 8 nucleotides line up with TRBD1. The CDR3 loop spans 13 amino acids. V dropped 5 bases and J dropped 11; count of bases not matched to a gene: 5. Germline loops: CDR1 LNHDA, CDR2 SQIVND (reference sequence). CDR3 residues: CASSGQGGPPLHF. CDR3 sequence (DNA): TGTGCCAGTAGTGGACAGGGAGGGCCACCCCTCCACTTT.

The V and J genes are TRBV30 and TRBJ1-3; TRBD1 matches at 8 bases. The V gene's germline CDR1 is GTSNPN and CDR2 SVGIG (reference sequence). V dropped 3 bases and J dropped 3; count of bases not matched to a gene: 7. This CDR3 comprises 15 residues. This CDR3 reads CAWSRGQGNGNTIYF. CDR3 sequence (DNA): TGTGCCTGGAGCCGCGGACAGGGAAATGGAAACACCATATATTTT.

The sample holds one count of this clone. The chain has TRBV5-1 and TRBJ1-4; TRBD1 might be the D (5 bases). V shed 1 base and J shed 8 bases, with 15 bases lying between them. The germline V gene encodes CDR1 SGHRS and CDR2 YFSETQ. The length of the CDR3 is 15 residues. CDR3 residues: CASSLRTGGEEKLFF. The CDR3 DNA follows: TGCGCCAGCAGCTTGAGGACGGGGGGAGAAGAAAAACTGTTTTTT. Full variable domain (rest looked up from reference TRBV5-1 and TRBJ1-4): KAGVTQTPRYLIKTRGQQVTLSCSPISGHRSVSWYQQTPGQGLQFLFEYFSETQRNKGNFPGRFSGRQFSNSRSEMNVSTLELGDSALYLCASSLRTGGEEKLFFGSGTQLSVL.

This rearrangement joins TRBV5-1 to TRBJ2-7; TRBD1 matches at 7 bases. The CDR3 totals 15 residues. The germline V gene has CDR1 SGHRS and CDR2 YFSETQ. V lost 0 bases and J lost 2; bases outside the gene matches: 5. CDR3 region: CASSLAWQGAYEQYF. CDR3 DNA sequence: TGCGCCAGCAGCTTGGCATGGCAGGGGGCCTACGAGCAGTACTTC. Looking up the rest from reference TRBV5-1 and TRBJ2-7 gives the full variable domain: KAGVTQTPRYLIKTRGQQVTLSCSPISGHRSVSWYQQTPGQGLQFLFEYFSETQRNKGNFPGRFSGRQFSNSRSEMNVSTLELGDSALYLCASSLAWQGAYEQYFGPGTRLTVT.